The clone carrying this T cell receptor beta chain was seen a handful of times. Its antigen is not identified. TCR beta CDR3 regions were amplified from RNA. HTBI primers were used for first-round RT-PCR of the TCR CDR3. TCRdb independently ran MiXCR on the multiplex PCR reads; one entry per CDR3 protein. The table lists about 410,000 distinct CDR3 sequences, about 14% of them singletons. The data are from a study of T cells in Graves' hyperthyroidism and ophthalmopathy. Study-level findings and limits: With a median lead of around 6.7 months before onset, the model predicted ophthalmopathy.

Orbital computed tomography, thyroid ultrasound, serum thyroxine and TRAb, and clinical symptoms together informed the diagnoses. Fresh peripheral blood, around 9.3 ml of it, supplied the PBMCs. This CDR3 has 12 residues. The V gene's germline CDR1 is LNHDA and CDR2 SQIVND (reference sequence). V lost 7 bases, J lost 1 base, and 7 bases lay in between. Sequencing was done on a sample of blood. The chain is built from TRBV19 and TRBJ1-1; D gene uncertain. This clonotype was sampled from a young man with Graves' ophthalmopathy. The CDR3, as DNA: TGTGCCAGTACCAGGCGGAACACTGAAGCTTTCTTT. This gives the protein CASTRRNTEAFF.